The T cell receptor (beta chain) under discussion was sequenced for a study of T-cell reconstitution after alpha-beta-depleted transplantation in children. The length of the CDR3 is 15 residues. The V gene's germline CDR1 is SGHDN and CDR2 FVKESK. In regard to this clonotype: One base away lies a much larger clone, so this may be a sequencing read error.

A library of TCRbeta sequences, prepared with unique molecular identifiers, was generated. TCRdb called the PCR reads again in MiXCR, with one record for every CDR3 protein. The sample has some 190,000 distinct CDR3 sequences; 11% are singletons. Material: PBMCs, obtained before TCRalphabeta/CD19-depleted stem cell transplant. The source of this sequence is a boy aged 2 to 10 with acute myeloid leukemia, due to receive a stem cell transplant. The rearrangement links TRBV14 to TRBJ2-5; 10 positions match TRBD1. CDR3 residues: CASSPRQGAGETLYF. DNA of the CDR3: TGTGCCAGCAGTCCAAGACAGGGGGCGGGGGAGACCCTGTACTTC. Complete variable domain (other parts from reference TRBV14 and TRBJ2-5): EAGVTQFPSHSVIEKGQTVTLRCDPISGHDNLYWYRRVMGKEIKFLLHFVKESKQDESGMPNNRFLAERTGGTYSTLKVQPAELEDSGVYFCASSPRQGAGETLYFGPGTRLLVL.